These T cell receptor beta chains were read from a single sample in a study of T-cell reconstitution after alpha-beta-depleted transplantation in children. Via MiXCR, TCRdb re-called the PCR reads, giving one row per CDR3 protein. The sample lists hundreds of thousands of distinct CDR3 sequences; 15% to 20% were seen once. The sample was PBMCs, mostly from graft donor cells, taken 360 days after TCRalphabeta/CD19-depleted stem cell transplant. These receptors were collected from a boy under two years old who had a stem cell transplant for Wiskott-Aldrich syndrome, so the T cells may come from the graft donor. CDR3s include the opening cysteine and the closing phenylalanine or tryptophan. The D gene is left open where the match is weak. Only some rows state a clone size, as once, few, many or a class for expanded clones.

V gene	clone size	D gene	J gene	CDR3 protein	CDR3 DNA
TRBV5-1	NA	NA	TRBJ2-3	CASSFSDFSTDTQYF	TGCGCCAGCAGCTTCTCGGACTTTAGCACAGATACGCAGTATTTT
TRBV27	few	NA	TRBJ2-1	CASSLRGFDYNEQFF	TGTGCCAGCAGTTTACGAGGGTTCGACTACAATGAGCAGTTCTTC
TRBV21-1	NA	NA	TRBJ2-5	CASSKGSLRTSGYQETQYF	TGTGCCAGCAGCAAAGGAAGTCTTCGGACTAGCGGGTACCAAGAGACCCAGTACTTC
TRBV6-2/TRBV6-3	few	TRBD2	TRBJ2-2	CASSYSQLAGNTGELFF	TGTGCCAGCAGTTACTCGCAACTAGCGGGAAACACCGGGGAGCTGTTTTTT
TRBV11-2	NA	TRBD2	TRBJ2-1	CASSVPGLAPDEQFF	TGTGCCAGCAGCGTACCGGGACTAGCCCCTGATGAGCAGTTCTTC
TRBV7-4	NA	TRBD1	TRBJ2-7	CASSWDRVSYEQYF	TGTGCCAGCAGCTGGGACAGGGTCTCCTACGAGCAGTACTTC
TRBV12-3/TRBV12-4	many	NA	TRBJ2-5	CASSLSRARETQYF	TGTGCCAGCAGCCTTTCACGGGCTAGAGAGACCCAGTACTTC
TRBV5-6	NA	TRBD2	TRBJ2-7	CASSLAGLEPLEQYF	TGTGCCAGCAGCTTGGCGGGACTAGAACCCCTCGAGCAGTACTTC
TRBV12-3/TRBV12-4	few	TRBD2	TRBJ2-1	CASSLPWTSGRWNEQFF	TGTGCCAGCAGTTTACCCTGGACTAGCGGGAGGTGGAATGAGCAGTTCTTC
TRBV6-5	NA	NA	TRBJ2-3	CASSYSRGASTDTQYF	TGTGCCAGCAGTTACTCAAGAGGGGCCAGCACAGATACGCAGTATTTT
TRBV4-1	NA	TRBD1	TRBJ2-7	CASSHGTVHEQYF	TGCGCCAGCAGCCACGGGACAGTACACGAGCAGTACTTC
TRBV5-1	NA	NA	TRBJ2-5	CASKRLGKETQYF	TGCGCCAGCAAGAGGTTGGGGAAAGAGACCCAGTACTTC
TRBV30	NA	TRBD2	TRBJ2-3	CAWRTSGGAWGTQYF	TGTGCCTGGAGAACTAGCGGGGGGGCCTGGGGTACGCAGTATTTT
TRBV28	NA	NA	TRBJ1-5	CASSLYNQSQHF	TGTGCCAGCAGTTTATACAATCAGTCCCAGCATTTT
TRBV27	few	NA	TRBJ2-1	CASSLRTISYNEQFF	TGTGCCAGCAGTTTAAGGACAATCTCCTACAATGAGCAGTTCTTC
TRBV5-5	few	NA	TRBJ2-7	CASSPIGATYEQYF	TGTGCCAGCAGTCCCATAGGTGCCACCTACGAGCAGTACTTC
TRBV15	NA	TRBD2	TRBJ2-3	CATSRAVRGGPTDTQYF	TGTGCCACCAGCAGAGCCGTCCGGGGGGGCCCCACAGATACGCAGTATTTT
TRBV27	NA	NA	TRBJ2-5	CASSLRPGRPQYF	TGTGCCAGCAGTTTAAGGCCAGGTCGACCCCAGTACTTC